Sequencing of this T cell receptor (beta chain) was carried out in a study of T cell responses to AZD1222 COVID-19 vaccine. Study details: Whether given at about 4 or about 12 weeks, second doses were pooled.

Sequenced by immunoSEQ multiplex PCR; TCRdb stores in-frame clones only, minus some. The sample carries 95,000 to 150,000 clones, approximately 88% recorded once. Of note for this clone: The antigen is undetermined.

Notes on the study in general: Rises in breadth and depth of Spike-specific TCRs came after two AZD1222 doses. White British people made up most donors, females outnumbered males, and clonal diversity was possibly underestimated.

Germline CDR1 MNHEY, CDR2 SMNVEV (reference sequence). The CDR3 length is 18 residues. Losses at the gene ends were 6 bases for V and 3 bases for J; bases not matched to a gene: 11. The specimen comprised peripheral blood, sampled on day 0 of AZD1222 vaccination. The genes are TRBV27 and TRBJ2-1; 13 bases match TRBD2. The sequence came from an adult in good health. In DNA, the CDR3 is TGTGCCAGCAGCCCCCGAGGACTAGCGGGAGCTATCTACAATGAGCAGTTCTTC. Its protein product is CASSPRGLAGAIYNEQFF.